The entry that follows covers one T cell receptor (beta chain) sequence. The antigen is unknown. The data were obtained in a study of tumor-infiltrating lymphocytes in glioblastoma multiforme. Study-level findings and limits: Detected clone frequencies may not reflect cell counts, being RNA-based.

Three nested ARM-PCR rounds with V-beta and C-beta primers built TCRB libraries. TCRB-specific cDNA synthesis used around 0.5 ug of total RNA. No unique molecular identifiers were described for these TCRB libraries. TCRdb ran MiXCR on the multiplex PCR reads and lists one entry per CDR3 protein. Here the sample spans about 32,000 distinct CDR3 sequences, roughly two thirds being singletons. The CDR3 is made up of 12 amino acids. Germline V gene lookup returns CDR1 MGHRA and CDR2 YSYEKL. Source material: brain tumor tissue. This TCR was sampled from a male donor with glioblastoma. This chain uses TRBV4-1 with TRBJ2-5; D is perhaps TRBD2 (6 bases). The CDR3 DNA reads TGCACTAGCAGCCAAGAAGGCGGGGCCCAGTACTTC. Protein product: CTSSQEGGAQYF.